The 2 T cell receptor beta chains in this list originate from one sample, sequenced in a study of OX40 agonist ivuxolimab in advanced cancers. Clones were sequenced by immunoSEQ multiplex PCR, and TCRdb holds only the in-frame ones, with some missing. Here the sample spans 50,000 to 75,000 clones, roughly 84% being singletons. This sample comprised CD4+ or CD8+ T cells sorted from blood, obtained in a trial of the OX40 agonist ivuxolimab. The receptor set was obtained from an adult with an advanced solid tumor such as melanoma, head and neck, liver or kidney cancer.

The V call is TRBV5-8, the J call TRBJ1-4; D is unclear. There are 13 residues in the CDR3. Germline lookup yields CDR1 SGHTS and CDR2 YDEGEE. Trimming stripped 3 bases from V and 9 bases from J, with 12 bases between. CDR3 sequence: CASSYVGRKKLFF. CDR3 nucleotide sequence: TGTGCCAGCAGCTATGTGGGGAGGAAAAAACTGTTTTTT.

This chain uses TRBV30 with TRBJ1-4; D gene unclear. The CDR3 is made up of 12 amino acids. V shed 3 bases and J shed 4 bases, with 6 bases lying between them. Germline V gives CDR1 GTSNPN, CDR2 SVGIG (reference sequence). The CDR3 DNA sequence: TGTGCCTGGAGGGGTCTTAATGAAAAACTGTTTTTT. The encoded protein is CAWRGLNEKLFF.